This T cell receptor (beta chain) was retrieved from a study of cytomegalovirus exposure and HLA in healthy donors (dated by TCRdb to about 2017). About the full investigation: According to an earlier analysis of 587 of the donors, some 180 million T cells yielded some 120 million unique TCR beta sequences and less than 300 Gb of sequence data. An early release covering roughly 640 HLA-typed donors comprised 250 to 350 gigabases of sequencing data and approximately 85 million unique TCR sequences. Among the roughly 410 genotyped donors, around 81% belonged to the genetic ancestry cluster associated with self-reported Caucasian donors. The study aimed to test whether cataloging public T cell receptors could reveal signatures of past pathogen exposure. The study used immunosequencing to profile the T cell repertoires of under 700 subjects and linked those repertoires to cytomegalovirus serostatus. A separate validation cohort of roughly 120 different subjects was used in addition to the 666-subject first cohort. The study combined high-throughput TCR immunosequencing, statistical association of individual TCRs with disease status, and machine learning to predict cytomegalovirus infection status. A later analysis re-examined previously published TCR beta repertoires from about 670 donors and added high-resolution HLA genotyping to investigate patterns of TCR occurrence. In the later analysis, no new phenotypic data were used to find candidate immune exposures; instead, reliance was placed on TCR beta sequences and their occurrence across donors. In an earlier analysis of more than 550 of the donors, high-throughput TCR beta sequencing was used to judge whether each TCR beta V gene segment behaved as functional or pseudogenic. Donor age, sex, ethnicity and CMV serostatus were compiled alongside the repertoire data. A later genetic analysis used genome-wide SNP genotypes for about 60% of the roughly 700 donors, treating that subset as a discovery cohort. Every repertoire in the discovery cohort had been generated on one and the same sequencing platform. Both class I and class II loci were covered by HLA typing, at four-digit resolution. The number of donors typed differed by locus, with about 629-640 for A, B, C, DRB1 and DQB1, about 500 for DQA1, 600 to 610 for DPA1, and some 440 for DPB1. Several DR-DQ haplotypes were treated as single units for association and clustering because of strong linkage in the cohort. On average, 235,054 unique TCR beta nucleotide sequences were sequenced per donor among 398 genotyped donors of the cohort, with 15% to 20% of those sequences being non-productive. The study at large found these results: At a false discovery rate of 0.05, a later analysis linked around 15,000 TCR beta sequences to specific HLA alleles. HLA typing was unavailable for some donors at each locus, so association tests used only the typed subset. Because counts were too low, some 16 rarely observed V segments, including chromosome 9 orphons, were excluded from the earlier analysis of under 650 of the donors. In a later analysis, HLA-associated TCR beta chains showed more clonal expansion and lower generation probabilities than non-associated chains that were equally common. For the cohort, immune exposure information was limited to CMV serostatus. Three of the identified cytomegalovirus-associated TCR beta chains were confirmed in vitro to be specific for cytomegalovirus antigens. In both the original and validation cohorts, the classifier was reported to diagnose cytomegalovirus status with high specificity and sensitivity. A further reported finding was that TCR beta sequences accurately predicted the HLA-A and HLA-B alleles for most subjects in the first cohort. In a later genetic analysis, a missense DCLRE1C variant was associated with V-gene and J-gene trimming of TCR beta chains, and the association was replicated in an independent cohort. According to a later analysis, TCR association rates differed among HLA loci, with DRB1 alleles showing the most associated TCRs and HLA-C alleles showing the fewest. When HLA alleles, especially DR and DQ, strongly co-occurred, attributing TCR associations to individual alleles was difficult. The study gave a list of some 150 TCR beta chains associated with cytomegalovirus. Most TCR sequences were seen in very few donors, while some public TCRs were found in many individuals. According to a later genetic analysis, donors in an Asian-associated ancestry cluster had fewer N-insertions in productive TCRs than the approximately 630-donor mean. Some IMGT-functional V segments, including TRBV6-2 and TRBV6-3, could not be told apart with the 87-base-pair reads, so those segments were excluded. A later analysis found that most CMV-associated TCR beta chains appeared HLA-restricted, with HLA associations seemingly driven largely by CMV exposure. In a later analysis, several top co-occurrence clusters were reported to appear linked to parvovirus B19, influenza, CMV and Epstein-Barr virus. A cluster of highly shared sequence variants was judged likely to represent a technical artifact of the sequencing pipeline. An earlier analysis of around 600 of the donors showed that most TCR beta V segments appeared in productive rearrangements either about 90% or about 30% of the time, which broadly matched IMGT annotations. Sequencing depth was assumed to be roughly uniform across donors in the presence/absence analyses, though that assumption may not hold. Only TCR beta chains were sequenced in this cohort, and the absence of alpha or paired-chain data limited detectable features. The authors suggested that the approach could potentially be generalized to other disease states and immunological phenotypes. Correlated functional status among segregating V segments might be attributable to linkage disequilibrium, but an unknown experimental factor could not be ruled out.

The cohort consisted of 600 to 750 healthy bone marrow donors. At the time of sampling, every cohort member was nominally healthy, though immune exposures that went unrecorded were likely present. The donor tested CMV seropositive, placing the donor among the 290 or so seropositive members of the cohort. Every donor gave a peripheral blood sample, and the peripheral blood mononuclear cells from that sample were used for TCR beta sequencing. Genomic DNA was extracted from the blood cell samples with the Qiagen DNeasy Blood Extraction Kit. The method was the immunoSEQ multiplex PCR assay. For the multiplex PCR, a mixture combining 60 forward primers for TCR Vbeta segments and 13 reverse primers for TCR Jbeta segments was used. The CDR3 region of rearranged TCR beta genes was amplified from genomic DNA with a multiplex PCR assay. Amplified TCR beta libraries were sequenced as 87-base-pair reads on the Illumina HiSeq System. The published analysis was carried out like this. A later analysis counted approximately 76 million unique TCR beta chains across the 550 to 750 repertoires, and roughly 11 million of these chains were shared by at least two donors. A nearest-neighbor algorithm error-corrected the raw reads and collapsed the reads into unique sequences, merging closely related sequences to remove PCR and sequencing errors. V, D and J gene segments were assigned by aligning CDR3 sequences to IMGT reference sequences. For a sequence to be retained, a match of at least six nucleotides was required to both a V gene segment and a J gene segment. A rearrangement counted as productive if the CDR3 had no stop codons and remained in frame with V and J, and every other rearrangement counted as non-productive. CDR3 was defined by IMGT convention, running from the second conserved V-encoded cysteine to the conserved J-encoded phenylalanine. Sequences without an unambiguous match to a single V gene segment were excluded from the earlier analysis of several hundred of the donors. An earlier analysis of several hundred of the donors called V segments functional above 56.7% productive rearrangements and segregating when the between-donor standard deviation exceeded 5%. To diagnose cytomegalovirus status from the catalog of TCR beta chain sequences, a statistical classification framework was built. A later analysis assigned V and J genes by comparing TCR nucleotide sequences with IMGT/GENE-DB human TR gene sequences. Using the TCRdist pipeline, a later analysis assigned CDR3 sequences along with most-parsimonious VDJ recombination scenarios. In a later analysis, each TCR beta chain was defined by its CDR3 amino acid sequence together with its V-gene family, and reads without a unique V-gene family were excluded. A later analysis removed roughly 590 highly shared, low-generation-probability nucleotide sequences to deal with suspected cross-contamination and a sequencing artifact. In a later analysis, a clonal expansion index for each public chain was calculated from normalized within-repertoire ranks of inferred template counts. In a later analysis, generation probabilities were computed using a VDJ recombination model fitted to out-of-frame rearrangements, and the results were checked against IGoR. In a later analysis, hypergeometric tests were used to score TCR-TCR, TCR-HLA and TCR-CMV co-occurrence, with a repertoire-size bias correction applied to TCR pairs. To estimate false discovery rates, a later analysis permuted the HLA or CMV assignments 20 times. In a later analysis, co-occurring TCRs were grouped with DBSCAN, and TCRdist sequence similarity was added when clustering was performed within HLA-allele-positive subsets. Repertoires with fewer than 30,000 or more than 120,000 public chains, plus five repertoires with anomalous nucleotide sharing, were excluded from co-occurrence clustering. TCRdb re-hosts the immuneACCESS table, in-frame sequences only. Its copies lack some clones; in the studies checked, an unresolved V gene accounts for under half of them, and the cause for the rest is not known. V and J calls and clone size are those listed in that table; D and trimming were worked out from the DNA. This sample is represented by 210,000 or so clones; 60% to 80% of them were singletons. The ten largest clones take up 2.1% of the sample.

The CDR3 numbers 15 residues from cysteine through phenylalanine. The read is trimmed to its CDR3 DNA, 45 bases read in frame from base 1. CDR1 and CDR2 are read off the germline V gene as SGHTA and FQGNSA. At the junction V is shortened by 5 bases and J by 4 bases; bases outside the gene matches: 10. This clone was seen a handful of times. Its target antigen remains unknown. Base qualities are not recorded, but no much larger clone differs from it by a single base. This clonotype was obtained from a woman between 25 and 40 years old in good health and CMV-seropositive. The sequenced sample consisted of PBMCs. The sequence joins TRBV7-2 to TRBJ1-1, with TRBD1 identical over 7 junction bases. The CDR3 region reads CASSQVGAGGTEAFF. The DNA sequence is TGTGCCAGCAGCCAAGTCGGGGCAGGGGGCACTGAAGCTTTCTTT.